Shown below are 29 T cell receptor beta chains from a single sample sequenced in a study of memory B cells and T cells in multiple sclerosis. Measured with immunoSEQ multiplex PCR; TCRdb has only the in-frame clones, and not every one. Of around 14,000 clones listed, 69% are singletons. Sequenced input: memory (CD45RO+) CD4+ T cells from blood. The receptors derive from a human donor with multiple sclerosis.

The rearrangement links TRBV5-1 to TRBJ2-5, with 7 bases fitting TRBD2. The trim removed 4 bases at V and 5 bases at J, leaving 8 bases unmatched. CDR1 SGHRS and CDR2 YFSETQ come from the germline V gene. The CDR3 extends over 14 amino acids. CDR3 nucleotide sequence: TGCGCCAGCAGCGCCTCTAGCGGAGGCGAGACCCAGTACTTC. Its protein product is CASSASSGGETQYF. Variable domain in full (rest from reference TRBV5-1 and TRBJ2-5): KAGVTQTPRYLIKTRGQQVTLSCSPISGHRSVSWYQQTPGQGLQFLFEYFSETQRNKGNFPGRFSGRQFSNSRSEMNVSTLELGDSALYLCASSASSGGETQYFGPGTRLLVL.

The chain uses TRBV6-5 and TRBJ1-2; perhaps TRBD1 as D (5 bases). Germline-derived CDR1 and CDR2 are MNHEY and SVGAGI. CDR3 length: 12 amino acids. V was shortened by 4 bases and J by 5 bases, with 8 bases between the two germline ends. The CDR3 sequence: CASSLRGYGYTF. Here the CDR3 DNA reads TGTGCCAGCAGTTTAAGGGGTTATGGCTACACCTTC.

J is TRBJ2-5 and V is TRBV15; perhaps TRBD2 as D (6 bases). The V gene lost 5 bases and the J gene lost 6 bases, with 22 bases spanning the gap. The CDR3 sequence is 16 residues long. Germline CDR1 and CDR2: LNHNV and YYDKDF (reference sequence). In DNA form, the CDR3 reads TGTGCCACCAGCCGCTTCGCCGGGACTGCAAGAAAGACCCAGTACTTC. Translation: CATSRFAGTARKTQYF.

This clone came up a few times. The chain carries TRBV5-1 and TRBJ1-2; 8 bases agree with TRBD1. This CDR3 has 16 residues. V trimming: 3 bases; J trimming: 3 bases; junction bases outside the gene matches: 10. CDR1 SGHRS and CDR2 YFSETQ come from the germline V gene. In DNA, the CDR3 is TGCGCCAGCAGCTCCCAAGGACAGGGAGGCCACTATGGCTACACCTTC. Its protein is CASSSQGQGGHYGYTF.

The V and J genes are TRBV19 and TRBJ2-1, with D unclear. Germline loops: CDR1 LNHDA, CDR2 SQIVND (reference sequence). The CDR3 spans 11 residues. Trimming removed 10 bases from V and 6 bases from J, with 10 bases in between. CDR3 in DNA: TGTGCCACCTCTTCCCTCAATGAGCAGTTCTTC. This encodes CATSSLNEQFF.

The chain couples TRBV10-2 to TRBJ2-7; possibly TRBD2 for D (5 bases). The CDR3 covers 13 residues. V was pared by 3 bases and J by 0 bases, with 6 bases between. CDR1 and CDR2 (germline): WSHSY, SAAADI. CDR3 sequence: CASSDSGSYEQYF. The CDR3 DNA reads as TGCGCCAGCAGTGACAGCGGCTCCTACGAGCAGTACTTC.

The chain joins TRBV2 to TRBJ2-4; D might be TRBD1 (6 bases). The CDR3 is made up of 16 amino acids. CDR1 is SNHLY, CDR2 FYNNEI, per germline. Trimming took off 3 bases at V and 2 bases at J, with 14 bases between the two ends. The CDR3 is CASSEGLTGTKNIQYF. In nucleotides, the CDR3 is TGTGCCAGCAGTGAGGGTTTGACAGGAACCAAAAACATTCAGTACTTC.

The genes are TRBV6-5 and TRBJ1-5, with 9 nucleotides matching TRBD1. This CDR3 has 14 amino acids. V trimming: 5 bases; J trimming: 6 bases; junction bases outside the gene matches: 5. Looked up from germline, CDR1 is MNHEY and CDR2 is SVGAGI. The CDR3 bases are TGTGCCAGCAGTCGAGGGACAGGGAGTCAGCCCCAGCATTTT. Its translation: CASSRGTGSQPQHF.

In DNA, the CDR3 is TGCGCCAGCAGTGAGTCGTTGCAGGGTTCGCCCCTCCACTTT. Translation gives CASSESLQGSPLHF. The rearrangement uses TRBV10-1 and TRBJ1-6; the D gene is possibly TRBD1 (5 bases). Deletions cut 0 bases from V and 13 bases from J, with 13 bases between. Germline V gene data show CDR1 as WNHNN and CDR2 as SYGVQD (reference sequence). The CDR3 has 14 residues.

The chain employs TRBV10-3 and TRBJ2-5; TRBD1 matches 8 bases. The germline V gene encodes CDR1 ENHRY and CDR2 SYGVKD. The CDR3 is made up of 12 amino acids. Trimming removed 10 bases from V and 4 bases from J; junction bases left unmatched: 5. The DNA of the CDR3 is TGTGCCACCCAGGGGGCAGGAGAGACCCAGTACTTC. Translated: CATQGAGETQYF.

The chain employs TRBV2 and TRBJ1-5; 10 bases match TRBD1. Trimming removed 6 bases from V and 5 bases from J; junction bases left unmatched: 7. Germline lookup yields CDR1 SNHLY and CDR2 FYNNEI. CDR3 length equals 15 residues. The CDR3: CASSGRQGADQPQHF. The CDR3 nucleotides read TGTGCCAGCAGCGGACGACAGGGGGCCGATCAGCCCCAGCATTTT.

This clone was recorded once. The chain has TRBV4-1 and TRBJ1-1; 7 bases align to TRBD1. Germline V gene data show CDR1 as MGHRA and CDR2 as YSYEKL. The CDR3 sequence is 18 residues long. V lost 4 bases, J lost 1 base, and 15 bases stayed unmatched. DNA for the CDR3: TGCGCCAGCAGCCTTCGACCGGGACAGATTTCAACGAACACTGAAGCTTTCTTT. It translates to CASSLRPGQISTNTEAFF.

The chain has TRBV9 and TRBJ1-4; 11 nucleotides agree with TRBD1. CDR3 length: 17 residues. J lost 8 bases, V lost 0 bases, and 9 bases had no gene match. Germline V CDR1 and CDR2: SGDLS, YYNGEE. CDR3: CASSVATRTGGEEKLFF. CDR3 DNA: TGTGCCAGCAGCGTAGCTACGCGGACAGGGGGCGAAGAAAAACTGTTTTTT.

The rearrangement links TRBV7-8 to TRBJ2-7, with TRBD2 identical over 13 bases. V lost 5 bases, J lost 2 bases, and 9 bases stayed unmatched. Germline assignment: CDR1 SGHVS and CDR2 FQNEAQ. CDR3 length: 17 residues. CDR3 sequence (DNA): TGTGCCAGCAGCGGTCAGACTAGCGGGAGGACGCCCTACGAGCAGTACTTC. Translating gives CASSGQTSGRTPYEQYF.

The gene calls are TRBV19 and TRBJ1-2; 10 nucleotides match TRBD1. The trim removed 6 bases at V and 5 bases at J, leaving 6 bases unmatched. The CDR3 is 14 amino acids. Germline CDR1 is LNHDA and CDR2 is SQIVND (reference sequence). Here the CDR3 DNA reads TGTGCCAGTAGGCGACAGGGGGCGGGATATGGCTACACCTTC. This codes for CASRRQGAGYGYTF.

This clone occurred once. This rearrangement joins TRBV13 to TRBJ2-1, with 8 bases aligning to TRBD2. V lost 3 bases and J lost 9; bases outside the gene matches: 7. Germline assignment: CDR1 PRHDT and CDR2 FYEKMQ (reference sequence). The CDR3 contains 14 residues. This chain's CDR3 is CASSFVRLASEQFF. In nucleotides, the CDR3 is TGTGCCAGCAGCTTCGTCCGACTAGCGAGTGAGCAGTTCTTC.

This chain connects TRBV29-1 to TRBJ1-1; TRBD1 agrees at 8 bases. CDR3 length: 14 amino acids. J lost 3 bases, V lost 7 bases, and 10 bases had no gene match. Germline CDR1 reads SQVTM; CDR2 reads ANQGSEA. The CDR3 region is CSAAGGRVYTEAFF. In nucleotides, the CDR3 is TGCAGCGCGGCAGGGGGCCGGGTTTACACTGAAGCTTTCTTT.

The chain combines TRBV6-1 with TRBJ2-7; D is possibly TRBD1 (5 bases). The V end was cut by 5 bases, the J end by 3 bases, with 14 bases between. Per the germline V gene, CDR1 is MNHNS and CDR2 is SASEGT. This CDR3 has 14 amino acids. CDR3 loop: CASSPREWNYEQYF. In DNA form, the CDR3 reads TGTGCCAGCAGTCCCAGGGAATGGAACTACGAGCAGTACTTC.

The V and J genes are TRBV30 and TRBJ2-7; TRBD2 is a possible D gene (5 bases). The CDR3 runs to 13 residues. The germline V gene encodes CDR1 GTSNPN and CDR2 SVGIG (reference sequence). V gave up 6 bases and J gave up 1 base, with 13 bases separating them. The CDR3 bases are TGTGCCTGCGGCCCAGCGGCATCCTACGAGCAGTACTTC. This sequence encodes CACGPAASYEQYF. Based on the CDR3 plus reference TRBV30 and TRBJ2-7, the full variable domain is SQTIHQWPATLVQPVGSPLSLECTVEGTSNPNLYWYRQAAGRGLQLLFYSVGIGQISSEVPQNLSASRPQDRQFILSSKKLLLSDSGFYLCACGPAASYEQYFGPGTRLTVT.

This clone was seen once. The rearrangement joins TRBV7-3 to TRBJ2-3, with TRBD2 matching over 8 bases. Germline V gene sequence: CDR1 SGHTA, CDR2 FQGTGA. CDR3 length: 15 amino acids. The J segment lost 6 bases and the V segment lost 5 bases, leaving 10 bases of the junction unmatched. Here the CDR3 DNA reads TGTGCCAGCAGCCTCGGGACTAGATATTCTGATACGCAGTATTTT. This sequence encodes CASSLGTRYSDTQYF.

This sequence joins TRBV30 and TRBJ2-7; D ambiguous. Germline V gives CDR1 GTSNPN, CDR2 SVGIG (reference sequence). This CDR3 spans 11 amino acids. V gave up 6 bases and J gave up 0 bases, with 6 bases separating them. CDR3 nucleotides: TGTGCCTGCCACAGCTCCTACGAGCAGTACTTC. This codes for CACHSSYEQYF.

This sequence joins TRBV5-6 and TRBJ1-2, with TRBD1 matching over 9 bases. The CDR3 covers 16 residues. The germline gives CDR1 SGHDT, CDR2 YYEEEE. V shed 7 bases, J shed 3 bases, and the junction held 13 bases outside the gene matches. The CDR3 DNA is TGTGCCAGCCAACCGGGACAGGGAGCGATAGACTATGGCTACACCTTC. This codes for CASQPGQGAIDYGYTF.

Within the sample, this clone is large (0.1 to 1%). Other DNA sequences in this specimen translate into the identical CDR3. V is TRBV10-1 and J is TRBJ2-1, with 7 bases matching TRBD2. The CDR3 is 14 residues long. V lost 4 bases and J lost 3; bases outside the gene matches: 3. Germline V gene data show CDR1 as WNHNN and CDR2 as SYGVQD (reference sequence). The CDR3 loop is CASSAGGSYNEQFF. Here the CDR3 DNA reads TGCGCCAGCAGTGCAGGCGGGAGCTACAATGAGCAGTTCTTC.

The chain carries TRBV11-2 and TRBJ2-7; TRBD2 is a possible D gene (5 bases). The V and J ends lost 5 bases and 3 bases respectively, with 17 bases between them. Looked up from germline, CDR1 is SGHAT and CDR2 is FQNNGV. The CDR3 sequence is 15 residues long. DNA of the CDR3: TGTGCCAGCAGCCCCCCGGCGGGCAGGAGCTACGAGCAGTACTTC. Translating gives CASSPPAGRSYEQYF. The entire variable domain, with the rest obtained from reference TRBV11-2 and TRBJ2-7, is as follows: EAGVAQSPRYKIIEKRQSVAFWCNPISGHATLYWYQQILGQGPKLLIQFQNNGVVDDSQLPKDRFSAERLKGVDSTLKIQPAKLEDSAVYLCASSPPAGRSYEQYFGPGTRLTVT.

This clone occurred once. The rearrangement links TRBV5-1 to TRBJ1-1, with TRBD1 matching 9 bases. Germline V gene lookup returns CDR1 SGHRS and CDR2 YFSETQ. V was pared by 0 bases and J by 5 bases, with 2 bases of the junction left unmatched. The CDR3 is made up of 14 amino acids. CDR3 nucleotides: TGCGCCAGCAGCTTGGGGGGGACAGGGACTGAAGCTTTCTTT. Its translation: CASSLGGTGTEAFF.

The J gene is TRBJ1-1, the V gene TRBV5-1; 8 bases line up with TRBD1. CDR3 size: 16 residues. Looked up from germline, CDR1 is SGHRS and CDR2 is YFSETQ. V shed 0 bases and J 1 base; nucleotides not matched to a gene: 5. CDR3 region: CASSLETGTGNTEAFF. The CDR3 bases are TGCGCCAGCAGCTTGGAAACCGGGACAGGGAACACTGAAGCTTTCTTT.

The genes are TRBV5-1 and TRBJ1-1; D is perhaps TRBD1 (5 bases). V lost 3 bases and J lost 1, with 13 bases in between. There are 15 residues in the CDR3. Germline CDR1 reads SGHRS; CDR2 reads YFSETQ. CDR3 sequence reads: CASSYKTASNTEAFF. The CDR3 DNA reads as TGCGCCAGCAGCTACAAGACAGCCTCGAACACTGAAGCTTTCTTT.

A few counts support this clone. The genes are TRBV9 and TRBJ2-7; TRBD1 is a possible D gene (5 bases). Germline V gives CDR1 SGDLS, CDR2 YYNGEE. V lost 5 bases to trimming and J lost 5 bases, with 14 bases between them. The CDR3 sequence is 13 residues long. CDR3 region: CASSSRVSHEQYF. The CDR3 DNA sequence: TGTGCCAGCAGTTCCAGGGTATCCCACGAGCAGTACTTC.

The J gene is TRBJ2-5, the V gene TRBV6-1; D ambiguous. The V end was cut by 8 bases, the J end by 3 bases, with 13 bases between. Looked up from germline, CDR1 is MNHNS and CDR2 is SASEGT. This CDR3 contains 13 residues. CDR3 loop: CASEVGQKETQYF. CDR3 DNA sequence: TGTGCCAGCGAAGTGGGCCAGAAAGAGACCCAGTACTTC.